These T cell receptor beta chains were read from a single sample in a study of control samples from healthy donors and cancer patients. Some clones are missing from TCRdb's copy, which holds only in-frame ones; the method was immunoSEQ multiplex PCR. The table shows under 140,000 clones, with around nine tenths occurring only once. Sequencing was carried out using PBMCs. The receptors derive from a woman in her sixties or seventies with lung cancer. CDR3s include the opening cysteine and the closing phenylalanine or tryptophan. A D gene is named only where the DNA matches it firmly. Not every row has a clone size; where given, it reads once, few, many or a size class.

D gene,clone size,J gene,V gene,CDR3 DNA,CDR3 protein
TRBD2,.,TRBJ2-3,TRBV6-5,TGTGCCCTCCGGGGGGGGACCTGGCTGGATACGCAGTATTTT,CALRGGTWLDTQYF
TRBD1,.,TRBJ2-6,TRBV4-3,TGCGCCAGCAGCCAAGATCAGGGGGCGTTTTTCTCTGGGGCCAACGTCCTGACTTTC,CASSQDQGAFFSGANVLTF
TRBD1,.,TRBJ1-4,TRBV5-5,TGTGCCAGCAGCGCCTCAGGGGGGCCGTATGAAAAACTGTTTTTT,CASSASGGPYEKLFF
TRBD1,.,TRBJ1-1,TRBV3-1/TRBV3-2,TGTGCCAGCAGCCAAGGGTGGACAGGGGACACTGAAGCTTTCTTT,CASSQGWTGDTEAFF
.,.,TRBJ1-5,TRBV6-1,TGTGCCAGCAGTGAAGAGGGGAGGGTCCAGCCCCAGCATTTT,CASSEEGRVQPQHF
TRBD1,.,TRBJ1-3,TRBV6-6,TGTGCCAGCTTTGGAGGGGGCGGAAACACCATATATTTT,CASFGGGGNTIYF
TRBD2,.,TRBJ2-1,TRBV2,TGTGCCAGCAGTGGATCCGGCGGGAGAGTGTCCTACAATGAGCAGTTCTTC,CASSGSGGRVSYNEQFF
.,.,TRBJ2-7,TRBV5-6,TGTGCCAGCAGCTATGGCCCTCTCGGATACGAGCAGTACTTC,CASSYGPLGYEQYF
TRBD1,.,TRBJ1-2,TRBV5-4,TGTGCCAGCAGCTCCGGGACAGGAGCTTTCTATGGCTACACCTTC,CASSSGTGAFYGYTF
.,.,TRBJ1-1,TRBV7-9,TGTGCCAGCAGCTTAGTAGGGCGGACTGAAGCTTTCTTT,CASSLVGRTEAFF
.,.,TRBJ1-2,TRBV2,TGTGCCAGCAGTGTCACGGGGTTGTATGGCTACACCTTC,CASSVTGLYGYTF
.,.,TRBJ1-4,TRBV27,TGTGCCAGCAGTTTAGCGGCAGGGTCGGAAACTAATGAAAAACTGTTTTTT,CASSLAAGSETNEKLFF
.,.,TRBJ2-1,TRBV5-1,TGCGCCAGCAGCTTAAATAACAATGAGCAGTTCTTC,CASSLNNNEQFF
.,.,TRBJ1-3,TRBV9,TGTGCCAGCAGCGTAGAGGGAGAGAACACCGCTGGAAACACCATATATTTT,CASSVEGENTAGNTIYF
TRBD1,few,TRBJ2-5,TRBV28,TGTGCCAGCAGCTCCGCCAGGGGGCGGCTTGGGGAGACCCAGTACTTC,CASSSARGRLGETQYF
.,once,TRBJ2-3,TRBV6-5,TGTGCCAGCAGTTACTCAATAAGGGACGCGCAGTATTTT,CASSYSIRDAQYF
TRBD1,.,TRBJ2-2,TRBV9,TGTGCCAGCAGCGAGACAGGGTGGCAACTCGAGGAGATTACCGGGGAGCTGTTTTTT,CASSETGWQLEEITGELFF
.,.,TRBJ2-3,TRBV7-9,TGTGCCAGCAGCTGGGTAGGCACAGATACGCAGTATTTT,CASSWVGTDTQYF
.,many,TRBJ2-2,TRBV9,TGTGCCAGCAGCGTGAGACTCACCGGGGAGCTGTTTTTT,CASSVRLTGELFF
.,.,TRBJ1-1,TRBV9,TGTGCCAGCAAGAGGGTTTACGACACTGAAGCTTTCTTT,CASKRVYDTEAFF
TRBD2,.,TRBJ2-1,TRBV7-8,TGTGCCAGCAGCTCCCTGGGACTAGCGGACTACTACAATGAGCAGTTCTTC,CASSSLGLADYYNEQFF
TRBD1,.,TRBJ1-5,TRBV7-2,TGTGCCAGCAGCTCCAAACAGGGGGGAGGAAGCAATCAGCCCCAGCATTTT,CASSSKQGGGSNQPQHF
.,.,TRBJ2-1,TRBV3-1/TRBV3-2,TGTGCCAGCAGCTATACCCCTGAAACCTCGAATGAGCAGTTCTTC,CASSYTPETSNEQFF
.,.,TRBJ2-5,TRBV28,TGTGCCAGCAGTAGGTGGGCTCGAGAGACCCAGTACTTC,CASSRWARETQYF
TRBD1,once,TRBJ1-1,TRBV11-1,TGTGCCAGCAGCCCGCGGACAGGCCCCACTGAAGCTTTCTTT,CASSPRTGPTEAFF
.,.,TRBJ1-6,TRBV5-1,TGCGCCAGCAGCTTGAGTTCTGGGGATTATTCACCCCTCCACTTT,CASSLSSGDYSPLHF
TRBD2,.,TRBJ2-1,TRBV2,TGTGCTGGGGGGGGAACCCACAATGAGCAGTTCTTC,CAGGGTHNEQFF
TRBD1,.,TRBJ1-2,TRBV2,TGTGCCAGCAGGGGACAGGGTTCGTATGGCTACACCTTC,CASRGQGSYGYTF
TRBD1,.,TRBJ1-2,TRBV19,TGTGCCAGTAGTAGCCAGGGACAGGGGGGTTATGGCTACACCTTC,CASSSQGQGGYGYTF
TRBD2,once,TRBJ2-1,TRBV29-1,TGCAGCGTCGTAAGCGGGGAGCTTTACAATGAGCAGTTCTTC,CSVVSGELYNEQFF
.,.,TRBJ2-1,TRBV19,TGTGCCAGTAGTAGACTGTCGGGTGAGCAGTTCTTC,CASSRLSGEQFF
.,.,TRBJ2-7,TRBV11-2,TGTGCCAGCAGCGGATGGGACCCACGAGGCGAGCAGTACTTC,CASSGWDPRGEQYF
.,once,TRBJ1-1,TRBV19,TGTGCCAGTAGTATGTCGGACAGCCTACGAGCGGGTGAAGCTTTCTTT,CASSMSDSLRAGEAFF
.,few,TRBJ2-3,TRBV30,TGTGCCTCCGGACGGGACGGGTATAGCACAGATACGCAGTATTTT,CASGRDGYSTDTQYF
TRBD2,.,TRBJ2-3,TRBV7-8,TGTGCCAGCGCTCGGACTAGCGGGAGGGACGTGTTTGTCACAGATACGCAGTATTTT,CASARTSGRDVFVTDTQYF
.,.,TRBJ2-7,TRBV4-1,TGCGCCAGCAGCCAAGGCACAGGGACCTACGAGCAGTACTTC,CASSQGTGTYEQYF
TRBD1,few,TRBJ1-4,TRBV5-1,TGCGCCAGCAGGGAGGGACAGGGGGCTCGAGGTGAAAAACTGTTTTTT,CASREGQGARGEKLFF
.,.,TRBJ2-5,TRBV18,TGTGCCAGCTCACCTCGGGACCCGCCCCAGTACTTC,CASSPRDPPQYF
.,.,TRBJ2-1,TRBV19,TGTGCCAGTAGTATAGGAGTCAATGAGCAGTTCTTC,CASSIGVNEQFF
.,.,TRBJ2-7,TRBV6-6,TGTGCCAGCAGCTCGCCAGGGGCGGACTACGAGCAGTACTTC,CASSSPGADYEQYF
TRBD1,once,TRBJ1-1,TRBV5-1,TGCGCCAGCAGCCTAGAGGGGGCTATGAACACTGAAGCTTTCTTT,CASSLEGAMNTEAFF
.,.,TRBJ2-5,TRBV5-5,TGTGCCAGCAGCTTGGGTTCCCAAGAGACCCAGTACTTC,CASSLGSQETQYF
TRBD2,once,TRBJ2-1,TRBV5-6,TGTGCCAGCACCTTAGCGGGAGGGTCCTTGGGTGAGCAGTTCTTC,CASTLAGGSLGEQFF
.,few,TRBJ1-6,TRBV6-5,TGTGCCAGCAGTTACGGGGTTTCCTATAATTCACCCCTCCACTTT,CASSYGVSYNSPLHF
.,few,TRBJ1-2,TRBV12-3/TRBV12-4,TGTGCCAGCTCGCACGGGAGGGGCTACACCTTC,CASSHGRGYTF
.,few,TRBJ2-7,TRBV3-1/TRBV3-2,TGTGCCAGCAGCCTCGGACTTCCCTACGAGCAGTACTTC,CASSLGLPYEQYF
TRBD1,.,TRBJ1-5,TRBV12-5,TGTGCTAGTGGTCAGGGGGAGCATCAGCCCCAGCATTTT,CASGQGEHQPQHF
.,.,TRBJ1-1,TRBV28,TGTGCCAGCAGTGGCATCACAGGGACTGAAGCTTTCTTT,CASSGITGTEAFF
.,.,TRBJ2-3,TRBV30,TGTGCCTGGAGTAGGACTACGACAGATACGCAGTATTTT,CAWSRTTTDTQYF
.,.,TRBJ2-1,TRBV7-9,TGTGCCAGCAGCTTAGATCAGGGCACCTACAATGAGCAGTTCTTC,CASSLDQGTYNEQFF
TRBD1,.,TRBJ1-1,TRBV27,TGTGCCAGCATGCGGACAGGCCGGGGAAACACTGAAGCTTTCTTT,CASMRTGRGNTEAFF
.,.,TRBJ1-1,TRBV5-1,TGCGCCAGCAGCTTGGCTTCAGGGGCTTACACTGAAGCTTTCTTT,CASSLASGAYTEAFF
.,.,TRBJ1-4,TRBV7-9,TGTGCCAGCACTATGCAGGGGATAGGTGAAAAACTGTTTTTT,CASTMQGIGEKLFF